This TCR beta chain was retrieved from a study of T cell responses to AZD1222 COVID-19 vaccine. On the study more broadly: Second doses at about 4 or about 12 weeks were pooled.

TCRdb keeps only in-frame clones here, not all; method: immunoSEQ multiplex PCR. The table records more than 90,000 clones, approximately 84% of them present only once. This CDR3 has 15 amino acids. Per the germline V gene, CDR1 is SGHVS and CDR2 is FNYEAQ. The germline V and J ends were trimmed by 5 bases and 4 bases, with 12 bases remaining between them. General study findings and limits: Clonal diversity may have been underestimated in mostly white British donors. Only a handful of people who got AZD1222 tested seropositive at baseline.

As to this clone: The antigen is not known.

The source is an adult in good health. The sequencing here drew on peripheral blood, taken on day 0 of AZD1222 vaccination. The chain recombines TRBV7-6 with TRBJ1-6; D not resolved. CDR3 region: CASSIRTEYNSPLHF. CDR3 DNA: TGTGCCAGCAGCATCAGGACGGAATATAATTCACCCCTCCACTTT.